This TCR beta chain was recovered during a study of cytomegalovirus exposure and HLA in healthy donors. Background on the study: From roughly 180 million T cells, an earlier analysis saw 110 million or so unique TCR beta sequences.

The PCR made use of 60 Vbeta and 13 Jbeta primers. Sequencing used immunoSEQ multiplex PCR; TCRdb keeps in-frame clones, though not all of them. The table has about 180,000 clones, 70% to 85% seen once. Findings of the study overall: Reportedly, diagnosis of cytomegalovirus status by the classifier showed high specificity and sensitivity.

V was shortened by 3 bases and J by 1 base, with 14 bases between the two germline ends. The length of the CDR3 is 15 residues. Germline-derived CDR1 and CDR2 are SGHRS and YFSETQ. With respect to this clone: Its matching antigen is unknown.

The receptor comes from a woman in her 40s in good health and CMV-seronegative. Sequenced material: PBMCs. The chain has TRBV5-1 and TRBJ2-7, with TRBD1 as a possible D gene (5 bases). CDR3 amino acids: CASSSPGQSSYEQYF. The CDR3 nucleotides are TGCGCCAGCAGCTCCCCAGGGCAAAGTTCCTACGAGCAGTACTTC. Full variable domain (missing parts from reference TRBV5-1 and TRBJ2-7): KAGVTQTPRYLIKTRGQQVTLSCSPISGHRSVSWYQQTPGQGLQFLFEYFSETQRNKGNFPGRFSGRQFSNSRSEMNVSTLELGDSALYLCASSSPGQSSYEQYFGPGTRLTVT.